The source of this T cell receptor (beta chain) is a study of T and B cells in COVID-19 patients. From blood, about 240-550 ng of genomic DNA served as TRB template. The ends were cut back, 5 bases at V and 2 bases at J, with 13 bases in the middle. The CDR3 is made up of 14 amino acids. Multiplex PCR with BIOMED2 TRB-A/B primer pools amplified TRB rearrangements. TCRdb re-analysed the multiplex PCR reads in MiXCR, keeping a single row per CDR3 protein. The sample holds 20,000 to 30,000 distinct CDR3 sequences, 30% to 35% seen once. This clonotype was seen more than once but under ten times. The chain combines TRBV12-3 or TRBV12-4 with TRBJ2-7, with a weak D call TRBD1 (6 bases). The source of this sequence is a human donor who had recovered from COVID-19. Material: blood. CDR3 sequence (DNA): TGTGCCAGCAGTCAAGACAGGAGACCCTACGAGCAGTACTTC. It yields the protein CASSQDRRPYEQYF.